Sequencing of this T cell receptor beta chain was carried out in a study of T cell responses to AZD1222 COVID-19 vaccine. Looked up from germline, CDR1 is SGDLS and CDR2 is YYNGEE. Between the trimmed V and J ends, which lost 6 bases and 2 bases, there was a span of 8 bases. This CDR3 has 13 amino acids. This clone was detected a few times. Its antigen remains unidentified. Profiling relied on immunoSEQ multiplex PCR, and the TCRdb table lists in-frame clones only, not all of them. The repertoire has 150,000 to 200,000 clones, roughly 92% of them found once; the top ten carry roughly 1%. The study, taken as a whole, reports: Reportedly, close to half of spike-specific TCRs are directed against unmutated variant regions. Two AZD1222 doses significantly raised spike-specific TCR breadth and depth over controls. White British donors predominated, females outnumbered males, and clonal diversity was possibly underestimated. It was only after the peak T cell response that any repertoires were sampled.

This clonotype was sampled from an adult who received the AZD1222 COVID-19 vaccine. V usage is TRBV9 and J usage is TRBJ2-2; D is ambiguous. Sequencing was performed on peripheral blood, taken 28 days after the second AZD1222 dose. This CDR3 is CASTPTNTGELFF. The DNA for the CDR3 is TGTGCCAGCACCCCTACAAACACCGGGGAGCTGTTTTTT.